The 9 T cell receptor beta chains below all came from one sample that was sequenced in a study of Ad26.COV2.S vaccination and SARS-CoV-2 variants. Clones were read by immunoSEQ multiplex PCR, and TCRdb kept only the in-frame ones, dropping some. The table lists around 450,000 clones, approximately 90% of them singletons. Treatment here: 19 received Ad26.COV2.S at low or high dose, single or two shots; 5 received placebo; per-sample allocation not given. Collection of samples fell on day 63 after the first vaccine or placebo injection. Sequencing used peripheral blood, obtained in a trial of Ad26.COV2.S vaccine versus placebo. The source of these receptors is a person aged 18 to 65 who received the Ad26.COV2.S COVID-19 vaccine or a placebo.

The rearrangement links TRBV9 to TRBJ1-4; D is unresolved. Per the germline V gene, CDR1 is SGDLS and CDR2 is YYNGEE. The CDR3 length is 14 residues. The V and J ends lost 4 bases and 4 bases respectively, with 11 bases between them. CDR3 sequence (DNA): TGTGCCAGCAGCTCCCGGGGAGATAATGAAAAACTGTTTTTT. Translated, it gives CASSSRGDNEKLFF.

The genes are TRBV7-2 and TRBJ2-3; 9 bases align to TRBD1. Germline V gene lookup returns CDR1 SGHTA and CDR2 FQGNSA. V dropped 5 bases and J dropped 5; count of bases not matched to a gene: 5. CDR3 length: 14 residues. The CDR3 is CASSTYRGQDTQYF. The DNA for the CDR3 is TGTGCCAGCAGCACCTACAGGGGGCAAGATACGCAGTATTTT.

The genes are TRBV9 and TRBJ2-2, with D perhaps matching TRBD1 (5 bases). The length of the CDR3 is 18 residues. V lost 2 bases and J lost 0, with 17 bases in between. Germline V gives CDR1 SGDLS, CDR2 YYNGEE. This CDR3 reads CASSVRPTGPANTGELFF. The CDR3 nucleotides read TGTGCCAGCAGCGTTCGACCCACAGGCCCCGCGAACACCGGGGAGCTGTTTTTT.

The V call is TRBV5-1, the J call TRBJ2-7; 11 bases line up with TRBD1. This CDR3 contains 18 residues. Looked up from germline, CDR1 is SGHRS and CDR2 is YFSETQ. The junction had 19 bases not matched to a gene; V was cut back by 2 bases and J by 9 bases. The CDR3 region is CASSFGSWGRDRGFGQYF. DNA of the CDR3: TGCGCCAGCAGCTTTGGTTCCTGGGGTCGGGACAGGGGGTTCGGGCAGTACTTC.

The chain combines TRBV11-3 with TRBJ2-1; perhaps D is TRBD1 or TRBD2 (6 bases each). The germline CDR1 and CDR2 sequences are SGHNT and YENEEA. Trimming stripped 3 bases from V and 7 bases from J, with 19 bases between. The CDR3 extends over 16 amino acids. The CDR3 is CASSFSGGGGMNEQFF. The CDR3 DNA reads TGTGCCAGCAGCTTTTCCGGGGGCGGTGGGATGAATGAGCAGTTCTTC.

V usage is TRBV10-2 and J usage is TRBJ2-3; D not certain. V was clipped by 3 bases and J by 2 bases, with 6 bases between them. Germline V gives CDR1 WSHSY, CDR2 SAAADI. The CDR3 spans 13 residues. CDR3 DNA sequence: TGCGCCAGCAGTGAAAAGGACACAGATACGCAGTATTTT. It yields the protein CASSEKDTDTQYF.

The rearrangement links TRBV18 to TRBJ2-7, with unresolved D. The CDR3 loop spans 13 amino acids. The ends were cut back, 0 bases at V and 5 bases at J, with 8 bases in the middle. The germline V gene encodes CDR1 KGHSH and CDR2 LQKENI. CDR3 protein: CASSPPKENEQYF. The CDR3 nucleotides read TGTGCCAGCTCACCACCTAAAGAAAACGAGCAGTACTTC.

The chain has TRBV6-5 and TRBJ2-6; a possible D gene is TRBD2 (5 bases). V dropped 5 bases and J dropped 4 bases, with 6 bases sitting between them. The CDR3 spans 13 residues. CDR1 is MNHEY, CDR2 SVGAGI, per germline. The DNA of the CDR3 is TGTGCCAGCAGTCTAGCCGGGGCCAACGTCCTGACTTTC. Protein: CASSLAGANVLTF.

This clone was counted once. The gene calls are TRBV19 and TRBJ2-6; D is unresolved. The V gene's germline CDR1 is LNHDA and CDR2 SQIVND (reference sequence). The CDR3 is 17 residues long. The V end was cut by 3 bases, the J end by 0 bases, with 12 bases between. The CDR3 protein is CASSMALLTSGANVLTF. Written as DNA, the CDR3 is TGTGCCAGTAGTATGGCCCTGCTTACCTCTGGGGCCAACGTCCTGACTTTC.